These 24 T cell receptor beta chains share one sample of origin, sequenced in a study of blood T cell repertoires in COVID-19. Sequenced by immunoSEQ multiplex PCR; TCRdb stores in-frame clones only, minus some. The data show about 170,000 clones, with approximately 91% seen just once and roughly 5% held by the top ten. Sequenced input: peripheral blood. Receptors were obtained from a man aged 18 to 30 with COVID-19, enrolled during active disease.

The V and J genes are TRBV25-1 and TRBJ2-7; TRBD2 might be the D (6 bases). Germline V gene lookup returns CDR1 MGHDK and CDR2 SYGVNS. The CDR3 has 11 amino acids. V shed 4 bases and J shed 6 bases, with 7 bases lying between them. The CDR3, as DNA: TGTGCCAGCAGTGGGGGAGGCGAGCAGTACTTC. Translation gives CASSGGGEQYF.

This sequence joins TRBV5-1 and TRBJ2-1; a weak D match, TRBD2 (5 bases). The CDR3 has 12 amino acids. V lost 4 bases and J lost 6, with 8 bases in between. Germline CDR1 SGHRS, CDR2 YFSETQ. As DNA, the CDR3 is TGCGCCAGCAGCCGGGATGGCAATGAGCAGTTCTTC. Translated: CASSRDGNEQFF.

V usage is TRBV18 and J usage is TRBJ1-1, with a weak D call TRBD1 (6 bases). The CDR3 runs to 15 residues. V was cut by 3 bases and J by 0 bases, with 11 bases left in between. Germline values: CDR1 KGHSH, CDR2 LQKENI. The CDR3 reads CASSPKGHLNTEAFF. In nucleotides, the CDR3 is TGTGCCAGCTCACCGAAGGGACACCTGAACACTGAAGCTTTCTTT.

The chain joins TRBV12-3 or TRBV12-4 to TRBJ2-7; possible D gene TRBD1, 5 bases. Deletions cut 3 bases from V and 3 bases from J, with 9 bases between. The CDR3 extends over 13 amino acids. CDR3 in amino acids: CASSFGQFYEQYF. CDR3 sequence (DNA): TGTGCCAGCAGTTTCGGACAATTCTACGAGCAGTACTTC.

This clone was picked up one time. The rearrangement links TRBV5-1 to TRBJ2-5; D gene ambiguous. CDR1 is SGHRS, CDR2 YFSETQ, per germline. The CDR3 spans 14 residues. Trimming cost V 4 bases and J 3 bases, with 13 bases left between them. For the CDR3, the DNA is TGCGCCAGCAGCCACCAACCAAGCGAAGAGACCCAGTACTTC. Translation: CASSHQPSEETQYF. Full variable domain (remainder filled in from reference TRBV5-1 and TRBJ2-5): KAGVTQTPRYLIKTRGQQVTLSCSPISGHRSVSWYQQTPGQGLQFLFEYFSETQRNKGNFPGRFSGRQFSNSRSEMNVSTLELGDSALYLCASSHQPSEETQYFGPGTRLLVL.

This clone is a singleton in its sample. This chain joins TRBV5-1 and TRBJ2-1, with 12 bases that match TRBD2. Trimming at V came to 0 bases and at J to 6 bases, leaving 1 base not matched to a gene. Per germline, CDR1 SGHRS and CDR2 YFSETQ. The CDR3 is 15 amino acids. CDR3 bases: TGCGCCAGCAGCTTGGCTAGCGGGAGGGCCAATGAGCAGTTCTTC. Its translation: CASSLASGRANEQFF.

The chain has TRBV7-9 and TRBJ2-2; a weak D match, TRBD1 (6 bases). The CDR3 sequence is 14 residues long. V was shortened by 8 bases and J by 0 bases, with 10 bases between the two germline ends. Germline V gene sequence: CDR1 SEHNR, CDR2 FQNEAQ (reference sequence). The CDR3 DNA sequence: TGTGCCAGCGGAAACAGGGCGAACACCGGGGAGCTGTTTTTT. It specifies CASGNRANTGELFF.

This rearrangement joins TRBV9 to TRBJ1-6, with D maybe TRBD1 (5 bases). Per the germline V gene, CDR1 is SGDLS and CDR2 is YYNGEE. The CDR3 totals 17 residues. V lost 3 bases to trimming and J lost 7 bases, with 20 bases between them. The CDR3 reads CASSDDIKGLRNSPLHF. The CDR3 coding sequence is TGTGCCAGCAGCGATGATATTAAGGGGCTGAGGAATTCACCCCTCCACTTT.

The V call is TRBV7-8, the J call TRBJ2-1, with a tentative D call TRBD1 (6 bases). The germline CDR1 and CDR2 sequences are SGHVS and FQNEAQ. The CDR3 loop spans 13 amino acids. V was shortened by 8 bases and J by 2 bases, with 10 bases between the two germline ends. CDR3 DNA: TGTGCCAGCCAGGACAGACCCTACAATGAGCAGTTCTTC. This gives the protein CASQDRPYNEQFF.

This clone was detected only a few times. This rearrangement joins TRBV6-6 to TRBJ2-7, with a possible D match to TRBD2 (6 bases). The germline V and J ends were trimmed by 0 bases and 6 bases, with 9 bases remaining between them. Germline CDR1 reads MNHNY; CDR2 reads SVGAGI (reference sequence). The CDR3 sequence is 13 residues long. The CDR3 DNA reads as TGTGCCAGCAGTTACTCGGGGGGTAGCGAGCAGTACTTC. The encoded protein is CASSYSGGSEQYF.

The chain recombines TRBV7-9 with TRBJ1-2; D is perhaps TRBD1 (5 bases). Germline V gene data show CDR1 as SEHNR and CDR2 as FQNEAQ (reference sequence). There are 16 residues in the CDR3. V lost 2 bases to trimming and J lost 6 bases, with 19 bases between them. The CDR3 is CASSLLSSGLSNGYTF. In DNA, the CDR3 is TGTGCCAGCAGCTTATTAAGTTCAGGGCTGTCGAATGGCTACACCTTC.

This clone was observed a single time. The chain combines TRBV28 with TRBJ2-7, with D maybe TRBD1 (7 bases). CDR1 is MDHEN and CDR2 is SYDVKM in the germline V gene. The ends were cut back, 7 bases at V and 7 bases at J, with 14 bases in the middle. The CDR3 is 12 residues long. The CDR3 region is CASMTGRREQYF. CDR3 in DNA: TGTGCCAGCATGACAGGGAGGCGGGAGCAGTACTTC.

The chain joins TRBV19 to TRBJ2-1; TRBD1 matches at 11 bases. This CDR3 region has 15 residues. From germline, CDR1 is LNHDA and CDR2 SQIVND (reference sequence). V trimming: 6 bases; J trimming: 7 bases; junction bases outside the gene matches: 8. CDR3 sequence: CASRGQGGISNEQFF. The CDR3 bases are TGTGCCAGTAGGGGACAGGGGGGAATTAGTAATGAGCAGTTCTTC.

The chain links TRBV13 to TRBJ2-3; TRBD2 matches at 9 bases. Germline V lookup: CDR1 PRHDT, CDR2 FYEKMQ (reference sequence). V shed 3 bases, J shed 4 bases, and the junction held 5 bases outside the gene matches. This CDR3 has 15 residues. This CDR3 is CASSLGGRVADTQYF. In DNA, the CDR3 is TGTGCCAGCAGCTTGGGCGGGAGGGTGGCAGATACGCAGTATTTT.

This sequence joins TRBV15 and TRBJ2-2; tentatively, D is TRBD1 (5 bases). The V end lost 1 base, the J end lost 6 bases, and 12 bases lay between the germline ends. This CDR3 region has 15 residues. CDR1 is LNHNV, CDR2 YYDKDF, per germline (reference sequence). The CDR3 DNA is TGTGCCACCAGCAGAGTCGGTAGCAGGGCCGGGGAGCTGTTTTTT. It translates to CATSRVGSRAGELFF.

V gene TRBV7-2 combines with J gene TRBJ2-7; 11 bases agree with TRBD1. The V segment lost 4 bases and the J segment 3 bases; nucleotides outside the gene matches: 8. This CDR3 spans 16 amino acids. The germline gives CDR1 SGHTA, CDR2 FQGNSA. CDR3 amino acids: CASSSPRDRGIYEQYF. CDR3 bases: TGTGCCAGCAGCTCCCCCCGGGACAGGGGGATCTACGAGCAGTACTTC.

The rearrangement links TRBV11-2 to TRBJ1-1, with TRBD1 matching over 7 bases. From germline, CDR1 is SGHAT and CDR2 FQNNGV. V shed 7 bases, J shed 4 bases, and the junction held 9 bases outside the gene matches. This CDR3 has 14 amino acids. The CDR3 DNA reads TGTGCCAGCACCTACAGGGGCTGGGGCACTGAAGCTTTCTTT. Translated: CASTYRGWGTEAFF. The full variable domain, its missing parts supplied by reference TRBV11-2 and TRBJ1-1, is EAGVAQSPRYKIIEKRQSVAFWCNPISGHATLYWYQQILGQGPKLLIQFQNNGVVDDSQLPKDRFSAERLKGVDSTLKIQPAKLEDSAVYLCASTYRGWGTEAFFGQGTRLTVV.

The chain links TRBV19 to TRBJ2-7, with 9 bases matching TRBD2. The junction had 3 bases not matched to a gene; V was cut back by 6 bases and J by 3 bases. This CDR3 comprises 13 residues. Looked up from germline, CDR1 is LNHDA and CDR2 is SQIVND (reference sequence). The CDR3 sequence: CASRAGGGYEQYF. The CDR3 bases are TGTGCCAGTAGGGCGGGAGGGGGCTACGAGCAGTACTTC.

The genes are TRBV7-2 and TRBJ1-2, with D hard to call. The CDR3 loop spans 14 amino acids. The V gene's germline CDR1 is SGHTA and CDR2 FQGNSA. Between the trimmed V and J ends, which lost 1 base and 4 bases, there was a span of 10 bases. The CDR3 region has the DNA TGTGCCAGCAGCTTAGAACAGAATAGCTATGGCTACACCTTC. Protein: CASSLEQNSYGYTF. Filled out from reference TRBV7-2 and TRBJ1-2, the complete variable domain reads GAGVSQSPSNKVTEKGKDVELRCDPISGHTALYWYRQSLGQGLEFLIYFQGNSAPDKSGLPSDRFSAERTGGSVSTLTIQRTQQEDSAVYLCASSLEQNSYGYTFGSGTRLTVV.

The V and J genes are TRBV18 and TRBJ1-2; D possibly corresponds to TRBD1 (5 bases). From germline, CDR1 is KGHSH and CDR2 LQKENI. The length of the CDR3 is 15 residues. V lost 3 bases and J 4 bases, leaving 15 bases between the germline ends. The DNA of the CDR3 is TGTGCCAGCTCACCCTTGGGGGGGGTGCGCTATGGCTACACCTTC. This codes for CASSPLGGVRYGYTF.

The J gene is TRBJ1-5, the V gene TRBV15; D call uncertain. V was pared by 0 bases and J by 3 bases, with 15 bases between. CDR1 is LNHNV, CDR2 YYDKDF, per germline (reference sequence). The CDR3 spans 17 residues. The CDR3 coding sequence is TGTGCCACCAGCAGAGATGACTTCCTTCGCCCCAATCAGCCCCAGCATTTT. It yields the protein CATSRDDFLRPNQPQHF. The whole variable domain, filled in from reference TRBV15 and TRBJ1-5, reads DAMVIQNPRYQVTQFGKPVTLSCSQTLNHNVMYWYQQKSSQAPKLLFHYYDKDFNNEADTPDNFQSRRPNTSFCFLDIRSPGLGDTAMYLCATSRDDFLRPNQPQHFGDGTRLSIL.

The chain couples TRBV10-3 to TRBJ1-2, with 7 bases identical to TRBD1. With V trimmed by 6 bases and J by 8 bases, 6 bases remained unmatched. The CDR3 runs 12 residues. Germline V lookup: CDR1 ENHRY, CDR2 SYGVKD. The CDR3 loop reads CAIRLTGYGYTF. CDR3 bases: TGTGCCATCAGATTGACAGGGTACGGCTACACCTTC.

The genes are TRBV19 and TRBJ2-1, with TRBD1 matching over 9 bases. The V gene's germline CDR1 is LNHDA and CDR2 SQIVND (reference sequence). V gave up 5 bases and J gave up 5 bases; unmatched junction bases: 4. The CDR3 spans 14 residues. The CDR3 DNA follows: TGTGCCAGTAGTTACGGACAGGGGAACAATGAGCAGTTCTTC. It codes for CASSYGQGNNEQFF.

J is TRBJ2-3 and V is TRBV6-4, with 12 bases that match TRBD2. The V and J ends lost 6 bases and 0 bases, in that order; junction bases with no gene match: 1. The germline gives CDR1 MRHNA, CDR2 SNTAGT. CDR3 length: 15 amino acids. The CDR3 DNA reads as TGTGCCAGCAGAGGACTAGCGGGAAGCACAGATACGCAGTATTTT. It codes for CASRGLAGSTDTQYF.